Shown below are 24 T cell receptor beta chains from a single sample sequenced in a study of cytotoxic CD8 clonotypes in ibrutinib-treated CLL. Repertoires were generated with immunoSEQ multiplex PCR, while TCRdb's copy carries only in-frame clones and drops some. The data contain some 63,000 clones, around nine tenths of them singletons. This specimen consisted of PBMCs, obtained after 12 months of ibrutinib treatment. Receptors originate from a human donor with chronic lymphocytic leukemia.

This chain connects TRBV28 to TRBJ2-1; 11 bases line up with TRBD2. This CDR3 region has 14 residues. Trimming cost V 6 bases and J 6 bases; bases outside gene matches: 4. CDR1 and CDR2 from the germline V gene are MDHEN and SYDVKM. The CDR3 DNA is TGTGCCAGCAGCACTAGCGGGAGTCGCAATGAGCAGTTCTTC. Translated, it gives CASSTSGSRNEQFF.

V and J are TRBV2 and TRBJ2-4; 7 bases align to TRBD1. The CDR3 contains 14 residues. The germline V gene has CDR1 SNHLY and CDR2 FYNNEI. J lost 6 bases, V lost 7 bases, and 9 bases had no gene match. The CDR3 DNA reads as TGTGCCAGCAACGAGGGGGCGCGAGGAAACATTCAGTACTTC. It is translated as CASNEGARGNIQYF.

This chain links TRBV5-1 with TRBJ2-3; possibly TRBD1 for D (5 bases). Between the trimmed V and J ends, which lost 2 bases and 1 base, there was a span of 17 bases. Germline CDR1 is SGHRS and CDR2 is YFSETQ. The CDR3 covers 17 residues. The CDR3 loop reads CASSLSYRQPGTDTQYF. The CDR3 DNA reads as TGCGCCAGCAGCTTATCATACAGGCAACCAGGCACAGATACGCAGTATTTT.

The chain joins TRBV7-8 to TRBJ2-7; weak D call: TRBD2 (6 bases). V lost 5 bases to trimming and J lost 3 bases, with 11 bases between them. Germline CDR1 SGHVS, CDR2 FQNEAQ. This CDR3 has 13 residues. The CDR3 reads CASSRSGDYEQYF. The CDR3 bases are TGTGCCAGCAGCCGTAGCGGCGACTACGAGCAGTACTTC.

The J gene is TRBJ2-7, the V gene TRBV7-9; D assignment may be TRBD1 or TRBD2 (5 bases each). Germline CDR1 is SEHNR and CDR2 is FQNEAQ (reference sequence). The CDR3 consists of 12 residues. The ends were cut back, 1 base at V and 11 bases at J, with 12 bases in the middle. This chain's CDR3 is CASSLGRDPKYF. Written as DNA, the CDR3 is TGTGCCAGCAGCTTAGGTCGGGACCCCAAGTACTTC.

This clone was recorded once. The V gene is TRBV6-4, the J gene TRBJ2-1; 8 positions match TRBD2. CDR3 length: 18 amino acids. Germline V gene sequence: CDR1 MRHNA, CDR2 SNTAGT. V gave up 0 bases and J gave up 2 bases; unmatched junction bases: 9. As DNA, the CDR3 is TGTGCCAGCAGTGACTCCTTCCGGGGGGGAGCAACCTACAATGAGCAGTTCTTC. As protein: CASSDSFRGGATYNEQFF.

This chain joins TRBV4-2 and TRBJ2-1, with D perhaps TRBD1 or TRBD2 (6 bases each). CDR3 length: 16 amino acids. Germline V gives CDR1 LGHNA, CDR2 YNFKEQ. Trimming took 4 bases from V and 4 from J, leaving 17 bases between them. The CDR3 nucleotides are TGTGCCAGCAGCCCTGGCATCGGGGGCTTATACAATGAGCAGTTCTTC. Protein product: CASSPGIGGLYNEQFF.

This CDR3 reads CASSPGLLSSYNEQFF. In DNA form, the CDR3 reads TGTGCCAGCAGCCCCGGACTGTTAAGCTCCTACAATGAGCAGTTCTTC. The chain carries TRBV5-4 and TRBJ2-1; TRBD2 might be the D (5 bases). This CDR3 is 16 amino acids long. Trimming stripped 4 bases from V and 0 bases from J, with 14 bases between. Germline assignment: CDR1 SGHNT and CDR2 YYREEE (reference sequence).

This chain uses TRBV18 with TRBJ2-5; 9 bases fit TRBD1. The CDR3 is 16 residues long. V gave up 3 bases and J gave up 2 bases; unmatched junction bases: 7. Per the germline V gene, CDR1 is KGHSH and CDR2 is LQKENI. The CDR3 region has the DNA TGTGCCAGCTCACCGAGGACAGGGGTTTATCAAGAGACCCAGTACTTC. Its protein product is CASSPRTGVYQETQYF.

CDR3 in DNA: TGTGCCAGCAGCTTACCTAGTGGGCTCTACGAGCAGTACTTC. Protein sequence: CASSLPSGLYEQYF. This chain joins TRBV7-2 and TRBJ2-7; the D is unclear. The CDR3 sequence is 14 residues long. Germline values: CDR1 SGHTA, CDR2 FQGNSA. The V and J ends lost 2 bases and 3 bases respectively, with 11 bases between them.

The chain couples TRBV19 to TRBJ2-1; TRBD2 aligns across 7 bases. The CDR3 consists of 14 residues. Unmatched junction bases numbered 4, after V lost 7 bases and J lost 1 base. Germline V gene data show CDR1 as LNHDA and CDR2 as SQIVND (reference sequence). The CDR3 reads CASNREASYNEQFF. CDR3 in DNA: TGTGCCAGTAATCGGGAGGCATCCTACAATGAGCAGTTCTTC.

V usage is TRBV29-1 and J usage is TRBJ1-2; D remains unclear. Deletions cut 0 bases from V and 8 bases from J, with 13 bases between. The CDR3 loop spans 13 amino acids. Looked up from germline, CDR1 is SQVTM and CDR2 is ANQGSEA. The CDR3 loop reads CSVEDENRVGYTF. In nucleotides, the CDR3 is TGCAGCGTTGAAGATGAGAACCGAGTCGGCTACACCTTC.

The V and J genes are TRBV6-5 and TRBJ2-5; D possibly corresponds to TRBD1 (5 bases). V gave up 6 bases and J gave up 1 base, with 12 bases separating them. Per germline, CDR1 MNHEY and CDR2 SVGAGI. The CDR3 covers 14 residues. DNA of the CDR3: TGTGCCAGCAGCCCTACCAGGGCCCAAGAGACCCAGTACTTC. It specifies CASSPTRAQETQYF.

The CDR3 DNA reads TGTGCCAGCAGCTTATTTGCGGGAGAGCCCCTAAATACGCAGTATTTT. Translated, it gives CASSLFAGEPLNTQYF. V is TRBV11-1 and J is TRBJ2-3; 7 bases match TRBD2. The germline V gene encodes CDR1 SGHAT and CDR2 FQDESV (reference sequence). V shed 2 bases, J shed 7 bases, and the junction held 12 bases outside the gene matches. This CDR3 has 16 residues.

The chain employs TRBV28 and TRBJ1-1; D gene ambiguous. Between the trimmed V and J ends, which lost 6 bases and 10 bases, there was a span of 9 bases. The CDR3 consists of 10 residues. Germline-derived CDR1 and CDR2 are MDHEN and SYDVKM. CDR3 sequence: CASSLTRAFF. The CDR3, as DNA: TGTGCCAGCAGCCTGACGAGAGCTTTCTTT.

V and J are TRBV6-5 and TRBJ2-7, with TRBD1 identical over 9 bases. In germline, CDR1 is MNHEY, CDR2 SVGAGI. V lost 10 bases and J lost 7; bases outside the gene matches: 14. The CDR3 contains 14 residues. In DNA form, the CDR3 reads TGTGCCACCTTAAAGACAGGGGGACCTAGGGAGCAGTACTTC. This encodes CATLKTGGPREQYF.

The chain joins TRBV7-9 to TRBJ1-2; no reliable D call. V lost 5 bases and J lost 2, with 12 bases in between. CDR1 SEHNR and CDR2 FQNEAQ come from the germline V gene (reference sequence). CDR3 length: 14 amino acids. The CDR3 nucleotides read TGTGCCAGCAGCCAATTGGGGTTGAACTATGGCTACACCTTC. Protein sequence: CASSQLGLNYGYTF.

This chain joins TRBV2 and TRBJ2-3; 10 bases fit TRBD1. V trimming: 8 bases; J trimming: 3 bases; junction bases outside the gene matches: 5. The CDR3 extends over 14 amino acids. The V gene's germline CDR1 is SNHLY and CDR2 FYNNEI. The CDR3 bases are TGTGCCAGCCTCCGACAGGGGGCGACAGATACGCAGTATTTT. As protein: CASLRQGATDTQYF.

V usage is TRBV9 and J usage is TRBJ2-3, with TRBD2 matching 10 bases. Germline V gene data show CDR1 as SGDLS and CDR2 as YYNGEE. The CDR3 runs to 15 residues. The J segment lost 10 bases and the V segment lost 1 base, leaving 9 bases of the junction unmatched. In DNA form, the CDR3 reads TGTGCCAGCAGCGTAACTAGCGGGATAACCAGGGCGCAGTATTTT. Translating it yields CASSVTSGITRAQYF.

This chain links TRBV6-5 with TRBJ1-2, with TRBD1 as a possible D gene (5 bases). The CDR3 totals 15 residues. V dropped 5 bases and J dropped 4 bases, with 17 bases sitting between them. Looked up from germline, CDR1 is MNHEY and CDR2 is SVGAGI. Here the CDR3 reads CASSQKPTATYGYTF. Here the CDR3 DNA reads TGTGCCAGCAGTCAAAAACCGACAGCTACCTATGGCTACACCTTC.

This chain links TRBV18 with TRBJ2-7, with 11 bases that match TRBD2. After removal of 3 bases from V and 4 bases from J, the junction contained 11 bases not matched to a gene. The CDR3 extends over 17 amino acids. From germline, CDR1 is KGHSH and CDR2 LQKENI. The CDR3 loop reads CASSPGGPVAGGYEQYF. The CDR3 region has the DNA TGTGCCAGCTCACCGGGGGGCCCCGTAGCGGGAGGGTACGAGCAGTACTTC.

This clone has a single count. The chain couples TRBV10-3 to TRBJ1-2; D uncertain. This CDR3 has 15 amino acids. CDR1 ENHRY and CDR2 SYGVKD come from the germline V gene. Trimming removed 0 bases from V and 1 base from J, with 9 bases in between. CDR3 residues: CAISESARNNYGYTF. The CDR3 DNA reads as TGTGCCATCAGTGAGTCCGCCAGAAATAACTATGGCTACACCTTC.

In this sample, this clone is medium-sized. Within the sample, other DNA sequences also encode this same CDR3. The rearrangement links TRBV11-1 to TRBJ2-2; D is undetermined. V lost 1 base to trimming and J lost 0 bases, with 15 bases between them. Germline values: CDR1 SGHAT, CDR2 FQDESV (reference sequence). This CDR3 has 18 amino acids. Here the CDR3 DNA reads TGTGCCAGCAGCTTAGGGGGATGGTTTCAGACGAACACCGGGGAGCTGTTTTTT. It translates to CASSLGGWFQTNTGELFF.

The chain employs TRBV12-5 and TRBJ1-5; D ambiguous. From germline, CDR1 is LGHNT and CDR2 FRNRAP. The CDR3 covers 16 residues. Trimming took off 5 bases at V and 12 bases at J, with 26 bases between the two ends. Written as DNA, the CDR3 is TGTGCTAGTGGTGCCGCCTCCGGACCTAGCCGTGGGTTCCAGCATTTT. Encoded protein: CASGAASGPSRGFQHF.